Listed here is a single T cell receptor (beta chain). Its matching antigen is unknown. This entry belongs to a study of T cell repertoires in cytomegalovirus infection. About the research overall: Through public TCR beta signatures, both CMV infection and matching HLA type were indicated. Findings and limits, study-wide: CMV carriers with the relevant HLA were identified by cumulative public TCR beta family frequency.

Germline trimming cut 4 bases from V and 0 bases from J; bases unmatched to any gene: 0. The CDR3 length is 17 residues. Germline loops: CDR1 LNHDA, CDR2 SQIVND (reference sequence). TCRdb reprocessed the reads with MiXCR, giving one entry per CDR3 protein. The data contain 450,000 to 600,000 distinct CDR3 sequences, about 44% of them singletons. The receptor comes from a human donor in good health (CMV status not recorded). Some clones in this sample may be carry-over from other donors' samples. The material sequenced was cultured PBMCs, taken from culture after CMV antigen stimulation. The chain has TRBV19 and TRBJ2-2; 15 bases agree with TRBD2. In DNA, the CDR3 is TGTGCCAGTAGTAGGACTAGCGGGAGGGCGAACACCGGGGAGCTGTTTTTT. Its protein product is CASSRTSGRANTGELFF.